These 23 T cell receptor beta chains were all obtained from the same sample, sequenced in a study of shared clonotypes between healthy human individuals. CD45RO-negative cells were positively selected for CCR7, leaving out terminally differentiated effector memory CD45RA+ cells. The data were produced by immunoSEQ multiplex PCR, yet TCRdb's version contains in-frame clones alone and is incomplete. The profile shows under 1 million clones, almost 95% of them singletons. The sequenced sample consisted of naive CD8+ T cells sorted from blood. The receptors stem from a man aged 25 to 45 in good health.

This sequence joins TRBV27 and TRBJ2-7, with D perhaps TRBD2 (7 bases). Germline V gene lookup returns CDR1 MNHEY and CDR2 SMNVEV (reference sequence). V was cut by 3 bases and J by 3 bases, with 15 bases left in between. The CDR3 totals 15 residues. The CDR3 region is CASSFFAGANYEQYF. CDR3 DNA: TGTGCCAGCAGTTTCTTTGCGGGGGCCAACTACGAGCAGTACTTC.

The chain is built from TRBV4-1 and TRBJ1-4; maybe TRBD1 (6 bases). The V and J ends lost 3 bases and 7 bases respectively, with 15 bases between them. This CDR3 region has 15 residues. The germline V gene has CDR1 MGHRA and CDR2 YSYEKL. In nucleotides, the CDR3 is TGCGCCAGCAGCCAGCAAAGGGGGGCGTTTGAAAAACTGTTTTTT. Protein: CASSQQRGAFEKLFF.

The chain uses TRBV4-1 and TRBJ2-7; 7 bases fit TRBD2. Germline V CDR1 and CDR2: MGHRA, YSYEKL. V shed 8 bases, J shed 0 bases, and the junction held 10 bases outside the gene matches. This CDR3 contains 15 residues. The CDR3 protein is CASRPGSGTSYEQYF. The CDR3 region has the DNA TGCGCCAGCCGCCCGGGGAGCGGGACCTCCTACGAGCAGTACTTC.

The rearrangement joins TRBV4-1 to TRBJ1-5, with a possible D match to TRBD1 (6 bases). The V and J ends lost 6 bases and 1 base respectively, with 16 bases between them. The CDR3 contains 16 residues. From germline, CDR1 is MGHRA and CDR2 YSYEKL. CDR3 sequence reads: CASSQQGIGSNQPQHF. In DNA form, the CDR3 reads TGCGCCAGCAGTCAACAGGGTATAGGAAGCAATCAGCCCCAGCATTTT.

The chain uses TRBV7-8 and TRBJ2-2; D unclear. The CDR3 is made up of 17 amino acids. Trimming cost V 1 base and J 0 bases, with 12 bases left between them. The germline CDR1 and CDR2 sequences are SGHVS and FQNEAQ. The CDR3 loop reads CASSLEIRISNTGELFF. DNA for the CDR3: TGTGCCAGCAGCTTAGAAATTCGGATCTCGAACACCGGGGAGCTGTTTTTT.

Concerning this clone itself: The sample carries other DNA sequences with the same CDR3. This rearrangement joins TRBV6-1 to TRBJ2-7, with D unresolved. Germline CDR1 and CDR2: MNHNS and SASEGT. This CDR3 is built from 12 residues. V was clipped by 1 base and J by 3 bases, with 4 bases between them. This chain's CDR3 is CASSEGSYEQYF. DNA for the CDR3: TGTGCCAGCAGTGAAGGAAGCTACGAGCAGTACTTC.

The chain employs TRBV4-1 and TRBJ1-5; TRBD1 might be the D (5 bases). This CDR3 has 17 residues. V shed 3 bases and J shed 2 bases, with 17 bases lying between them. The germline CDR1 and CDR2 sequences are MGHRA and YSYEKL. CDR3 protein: CASSQKGMGRGNQPQHF. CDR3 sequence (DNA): TGCGCCAGCAGCCAGAAGGGCATGGGCAGGGGCAATCAGCCCCAGCATTTT.

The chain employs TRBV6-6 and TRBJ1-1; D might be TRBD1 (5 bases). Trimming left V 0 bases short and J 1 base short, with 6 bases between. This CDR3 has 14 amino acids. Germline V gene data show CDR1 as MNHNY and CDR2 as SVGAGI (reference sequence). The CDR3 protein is CASSYSGANTEAFF. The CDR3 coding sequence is TGTGCCAGCAGTTACTCAGGGGCGAACACTGAAGCTTTCTTT.

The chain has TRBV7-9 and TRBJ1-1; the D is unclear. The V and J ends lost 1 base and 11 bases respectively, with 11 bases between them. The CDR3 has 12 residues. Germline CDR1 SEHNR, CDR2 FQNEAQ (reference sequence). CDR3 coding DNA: TGTGCCAGCAGCTTAGTTGACACTTGGGCTTTCTTT. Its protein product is CASSLVDTWAFF.

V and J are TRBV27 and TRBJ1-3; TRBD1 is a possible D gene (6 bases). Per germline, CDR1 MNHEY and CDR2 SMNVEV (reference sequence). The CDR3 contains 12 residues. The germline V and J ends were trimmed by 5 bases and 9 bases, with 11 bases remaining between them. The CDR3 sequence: CASSRIGGTIYF. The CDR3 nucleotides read TGTGCCAGCAGTAGAATAGGGGGCACCATATATTTT.

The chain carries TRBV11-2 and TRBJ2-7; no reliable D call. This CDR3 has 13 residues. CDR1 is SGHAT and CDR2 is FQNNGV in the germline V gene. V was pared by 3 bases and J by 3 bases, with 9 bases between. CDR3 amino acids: CASSLNRHYEQYF. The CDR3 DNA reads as TGTGCCAGCAGCTTGAACAGACACTACGAGCAGTACTTC.

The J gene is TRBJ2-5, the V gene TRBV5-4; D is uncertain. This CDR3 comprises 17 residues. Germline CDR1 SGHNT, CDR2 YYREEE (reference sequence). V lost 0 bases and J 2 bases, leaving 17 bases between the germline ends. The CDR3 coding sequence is TGTGCCAGCAGCTTGGCCGTAACCCCACATCGTCAAGAGACCCAGTACTTC. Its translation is CASSLAVTPHRQETQYF.

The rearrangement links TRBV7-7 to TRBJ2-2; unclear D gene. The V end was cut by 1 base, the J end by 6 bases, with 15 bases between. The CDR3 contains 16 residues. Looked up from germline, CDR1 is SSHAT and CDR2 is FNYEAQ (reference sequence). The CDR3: CASSLGQPVVPGELFF. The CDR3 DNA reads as TGTGCCAGCAGCTTAGGCCAGCCCGTGGTTCCCGGGGAGCTGTTTTTT.

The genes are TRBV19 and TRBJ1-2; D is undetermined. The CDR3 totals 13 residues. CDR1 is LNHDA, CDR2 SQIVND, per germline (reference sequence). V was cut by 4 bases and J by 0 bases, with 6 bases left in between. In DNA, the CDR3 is TGTGCCAGTAGTACGGAAGCTAACTATGGCTACACCTTC. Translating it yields CASSTEANYGYTF.

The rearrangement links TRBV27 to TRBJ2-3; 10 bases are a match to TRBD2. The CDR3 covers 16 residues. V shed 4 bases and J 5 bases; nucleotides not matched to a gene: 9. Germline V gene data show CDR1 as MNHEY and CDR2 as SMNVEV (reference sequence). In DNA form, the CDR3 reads TGTGCCAGCAGTTCCACTAGCGGGGCAAGGCTAGATACGCAGTATTTT. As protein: CASSSTSGARLDTQYF.

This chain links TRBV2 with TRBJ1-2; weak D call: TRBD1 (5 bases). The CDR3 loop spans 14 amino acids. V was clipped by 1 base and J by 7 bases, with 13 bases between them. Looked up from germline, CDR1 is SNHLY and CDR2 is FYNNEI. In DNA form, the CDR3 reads TGTGCCAGCAGTGAAGAGGCAGGGCAAGGTGGCTACACCTTC. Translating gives CASSEEAGQGGYTF.

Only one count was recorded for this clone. The CDR3 loop is CSGLLADSYEQYF. CDR3 nucleotides: TGCAGCGGATTACTAGCGGACAGCTACGAGCAGTACTTC. The V call is TRBV29-1, the J call TRBJ2-7; TRBD2 matches 8 bases. CDR1 is SQVTM, CDR2 ANQGSEA, per germline. With 7 bases clipped from V and 3 bases from J, the junction kept 8 bases outside the gene matches. This CDR3 spans 13 amino acids.

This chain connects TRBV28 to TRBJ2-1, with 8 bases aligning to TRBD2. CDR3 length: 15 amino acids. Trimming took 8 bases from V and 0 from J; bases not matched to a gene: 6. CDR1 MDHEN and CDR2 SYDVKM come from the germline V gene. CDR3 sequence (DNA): TGTGCCAGCTTAAAAGCGGGAGCCTCCTACAATGAGCAGTTCTTC. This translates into CASLKAGASYNEQFF. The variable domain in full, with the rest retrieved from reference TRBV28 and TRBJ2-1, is DVKVTQSSRYLVKRTGEKVFLECVQDMDHENMFWYRQDPGLGLRLIYFSYDVKMKEKGDIPEGYSVSREKKERFSLILESASTNQTSMYLCASLKAGASYNEQFFGPGTRLTVL.

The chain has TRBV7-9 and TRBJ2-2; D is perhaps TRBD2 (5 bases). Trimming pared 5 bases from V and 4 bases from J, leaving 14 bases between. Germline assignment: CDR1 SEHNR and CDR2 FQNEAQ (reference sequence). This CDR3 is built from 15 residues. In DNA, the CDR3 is TGTGCCAGCAGCACCGGGGTCCCCCTCACCGGGGAGCTGTTTTTT. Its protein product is CASSTGVPLTGELFF.

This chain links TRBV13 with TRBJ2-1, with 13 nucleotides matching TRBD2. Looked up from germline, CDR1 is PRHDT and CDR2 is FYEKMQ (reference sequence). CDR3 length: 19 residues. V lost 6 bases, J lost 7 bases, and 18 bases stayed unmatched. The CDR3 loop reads CASRRMLPGLAGEPNEQFF. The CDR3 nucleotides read TGTGCCAGCAGAAGAATGTTGCCCGGACTAGCGGGAGAGCCAAATGAGCAGTTCTTC.

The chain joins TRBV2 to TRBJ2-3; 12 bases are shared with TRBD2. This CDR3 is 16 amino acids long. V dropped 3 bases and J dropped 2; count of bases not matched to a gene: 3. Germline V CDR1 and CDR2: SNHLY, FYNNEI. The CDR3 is CASSEGLAGPTDTQYF. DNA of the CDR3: TGTGCCAGCAGTGAGGGACTAGCGGGCCCCACAGATACGCAGTATTTT. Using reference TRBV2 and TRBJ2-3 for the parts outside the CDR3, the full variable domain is EPEVTQTPSHQVTQMGQEVILRCVPISNHLYFYWYRQILGQKVEFLVSFYNNEISEKSEIFDDQFSVERPDGSNFTLKIRSTKLEDSAMYFCASSEGLAGPTDTQYFGPGTRLTVL.

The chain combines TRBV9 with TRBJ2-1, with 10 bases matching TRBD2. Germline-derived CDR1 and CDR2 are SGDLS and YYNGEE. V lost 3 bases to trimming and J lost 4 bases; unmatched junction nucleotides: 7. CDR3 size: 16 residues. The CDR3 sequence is CASSEEGLAEYNEQFF. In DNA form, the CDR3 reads TGTGCCAGCAGCGAAGAAGGACTAGCGGAATACAATGAGCAGTTCTTC.

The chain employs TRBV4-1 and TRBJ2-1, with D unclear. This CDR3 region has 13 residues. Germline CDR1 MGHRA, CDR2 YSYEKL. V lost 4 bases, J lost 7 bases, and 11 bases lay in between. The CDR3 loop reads CASSLAARNEQFF. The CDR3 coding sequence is TGCGCCAGCAGCCTGGCGGCACGGAATGAGCAGTTCTTC.